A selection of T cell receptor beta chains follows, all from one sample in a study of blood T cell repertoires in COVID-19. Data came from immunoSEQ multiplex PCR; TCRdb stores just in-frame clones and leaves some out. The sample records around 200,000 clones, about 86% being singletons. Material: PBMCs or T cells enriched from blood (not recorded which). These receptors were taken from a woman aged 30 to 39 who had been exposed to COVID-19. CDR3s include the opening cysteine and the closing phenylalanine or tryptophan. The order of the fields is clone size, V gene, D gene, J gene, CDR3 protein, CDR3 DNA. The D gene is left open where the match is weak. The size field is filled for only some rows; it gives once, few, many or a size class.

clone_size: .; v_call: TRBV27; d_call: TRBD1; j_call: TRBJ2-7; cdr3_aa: CASRTLGGQGAREQYF; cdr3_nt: TGTGCCAGCAGGACATTAGGAGGACAGGGGGCTCGCGAGCAGTACTTC
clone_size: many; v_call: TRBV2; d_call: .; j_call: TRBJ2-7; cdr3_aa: CASRVQGANNYEQYF; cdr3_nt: TGTGCCAGCCGGGTCCAAGGGGCGAATAACTACGAGCAGTACTTC
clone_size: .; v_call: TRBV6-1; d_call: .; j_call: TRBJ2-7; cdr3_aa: CASSDRDKGPREQYF; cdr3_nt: TGTGCCAGCAGTGACCGGGACAAGGGACCGCGGGAGCAGTACTTC
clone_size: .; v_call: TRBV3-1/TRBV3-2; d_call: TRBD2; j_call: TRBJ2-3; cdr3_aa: CASSQFSGGSSSTDTQYF; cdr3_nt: TGTGCCAGCAGCCAATTTAGCGGGGGGTCTTCTAGCACAGATACGCAGTATTTT
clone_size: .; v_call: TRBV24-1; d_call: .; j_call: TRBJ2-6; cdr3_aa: CATSGSPGVGANVLTF; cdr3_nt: TGTGCCACCAGTGGTAGCCCCGGGGTTGGGGCCAACGTCCTGACTTTC
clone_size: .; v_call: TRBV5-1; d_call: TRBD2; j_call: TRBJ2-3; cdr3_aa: CASSLRTSGGLPSSTDTQYF; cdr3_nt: TGCGCCAGCAGCTTGAGGACTAGCGGGGGGCTCCCGTCGAGCACAGATACGCAGTATTTT
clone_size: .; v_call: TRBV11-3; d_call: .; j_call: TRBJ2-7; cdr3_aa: CASSFNQGSNEQYF; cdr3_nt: TGTGCCAGCAGCTTCAATCAGGGTTCCAACGAGCAGTACTTC
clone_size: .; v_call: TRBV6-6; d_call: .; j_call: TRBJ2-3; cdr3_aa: CASSLKTGGLRGADTQYF; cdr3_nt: TGTGCCAGCAGTCTGAAAACTGGGGGACTCCGAGGAGCAGATACGCAGTATTTT
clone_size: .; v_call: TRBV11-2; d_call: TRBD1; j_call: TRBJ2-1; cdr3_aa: CASSLGTGALF; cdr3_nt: TGTGCCAGCAGCTTGGGGACAGGGGCGCTCTTC
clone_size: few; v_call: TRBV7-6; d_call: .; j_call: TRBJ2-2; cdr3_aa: CASSPRPAGTGGTGELFF; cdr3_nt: TGTGCCAGCAGCCCCCGCCCCGCCGGGACCGGAGGGACCGGGGAGCTGTTTTTT
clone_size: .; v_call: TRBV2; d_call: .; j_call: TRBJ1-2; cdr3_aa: CASREEGGLQGYTF; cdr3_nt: TGTGCCAGCAGGGAAGAGGGAGGGTTACAGGGCTACACCTTC
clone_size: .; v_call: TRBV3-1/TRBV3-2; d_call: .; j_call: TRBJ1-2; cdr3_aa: CASSQGPGPGYTF; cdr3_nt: TGTGCCAGCAGCCAAGGTCCAGGGCCTGGCTACACCTTC
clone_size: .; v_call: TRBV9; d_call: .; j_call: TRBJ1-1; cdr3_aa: CASSVYGGVATEAFF; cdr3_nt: TGTGCCAGCAGCGTATACGGTGGAGTCGCCACTGAAGCTTTCTTT
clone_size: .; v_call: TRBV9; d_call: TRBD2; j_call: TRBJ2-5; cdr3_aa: CASSVDAGGLRTQYF; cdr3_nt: TGTGCCAGCAGCGTAGATGCGGGGGGGCTGAGGACCCAGTACTTC
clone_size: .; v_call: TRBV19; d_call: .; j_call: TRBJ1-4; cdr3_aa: CASRVTETNEKLFF; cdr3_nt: TGTGCCAGTAGGGTGACAGAAACTAATGAAAAACTGTTTTTT
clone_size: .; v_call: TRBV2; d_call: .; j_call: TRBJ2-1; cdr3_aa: CASSEPYNEQFF; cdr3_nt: TGTGCCAGCAGTGAACCGTACAATGAGCAGTTCTTC
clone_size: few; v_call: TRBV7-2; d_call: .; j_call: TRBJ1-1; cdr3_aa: CASSLQGETEAFF; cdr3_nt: TGTGCCAGCAGCTTACAGGGTGAGACTGAAGCTTTCTTT
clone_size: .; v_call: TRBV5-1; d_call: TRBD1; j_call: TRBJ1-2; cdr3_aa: CASSSTGTAYGYTF; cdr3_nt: TGCGCCAGCAGCTCGACCGGGACAGCCTATGGCTACACCTTC
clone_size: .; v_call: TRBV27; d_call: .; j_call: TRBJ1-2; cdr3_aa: CASRTNYGYTF; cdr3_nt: TGTGCCAGCAGGACAAACTATGGCTACACCTTC
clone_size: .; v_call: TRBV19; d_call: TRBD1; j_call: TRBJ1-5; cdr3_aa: CASSIRRGLPQHF; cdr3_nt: TGTGCCAGTAGTATAAGAAGGGGGCTGCCCCAGCATTTT
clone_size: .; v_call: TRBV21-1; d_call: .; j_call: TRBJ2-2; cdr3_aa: CASSKSRGQGFGCTGELFF; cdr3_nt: TGTGCCAGCAGCAAATCGCGGGGACAGGGATTCGGATGCACCGGGGAGCTGTTTTTT
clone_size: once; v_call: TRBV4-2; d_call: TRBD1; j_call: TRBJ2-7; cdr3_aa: CASTPQSGTGGYEQYF; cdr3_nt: TGTGCCAGCACCCCCCAATCCGGGACAGGGGGTTACGAGCAGTACTTC
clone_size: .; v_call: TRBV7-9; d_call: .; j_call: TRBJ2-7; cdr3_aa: CASSLAVSKDSPYEQYF; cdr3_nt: TGTGCCAGCAGCTTAGCGGTCTCAAAGGACAGTCCCTACGAGCAGTACTTC
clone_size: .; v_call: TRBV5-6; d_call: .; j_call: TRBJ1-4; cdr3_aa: CASSRGGIYEKLFF; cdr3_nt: TGTGCCAGCAGCCGGGGGGGCATATATGAAAAACTGTTTTTT
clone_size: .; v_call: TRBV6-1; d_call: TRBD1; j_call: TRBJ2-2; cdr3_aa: CASSVGDSNTGELFF; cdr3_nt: TGTGCCAGCAGTGTTGGGGACAGTAACACCGGGGAGCTGTTTTTT
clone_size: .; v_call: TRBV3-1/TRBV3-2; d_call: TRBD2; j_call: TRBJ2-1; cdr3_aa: CASSQDPMQRGVNEQFF; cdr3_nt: TGTGCCAGCAGCCAAGATCCCATGCAGCGGGGGGTGAATGAGCAGTTCTTC
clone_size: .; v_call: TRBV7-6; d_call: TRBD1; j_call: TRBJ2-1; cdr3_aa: CASSSDRGLNEQFF; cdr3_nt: TGTGCCAGCAGCTCCGACAGGGGGCTCAATGAGCAGTTCTTC
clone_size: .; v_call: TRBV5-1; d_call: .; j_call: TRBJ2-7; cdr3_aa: CASSPVSLSYEQYF; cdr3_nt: TGCGCCAGCAGCCCGGTTAGTCTTTCCTACGAGCAGTACTTC
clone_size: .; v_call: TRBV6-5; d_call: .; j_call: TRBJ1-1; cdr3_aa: CASSLRGKNTEAFF; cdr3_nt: TGTGCCAGCAGCCTCAGGGGTAAGAACACTGAAGCTTTCTTT
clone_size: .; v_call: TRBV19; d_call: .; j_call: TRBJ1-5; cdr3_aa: CASREDSIQPQHF; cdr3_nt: TGTGCCAGTAGGGAGGACAGCATTCAGCCCCAGCATTTT
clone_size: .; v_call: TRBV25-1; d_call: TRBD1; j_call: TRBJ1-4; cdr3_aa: CASSGTTGVEKLFF; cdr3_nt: TGTGCCAGCAGTGGGACAACAGGGGTTGAAAAACTGTTTTTT
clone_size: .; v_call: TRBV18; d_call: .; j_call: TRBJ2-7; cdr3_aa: CASSSGAYEQYF; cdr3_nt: TGTGCCAGCTCATCCGGGGCCTACGAGCAGTACTTC
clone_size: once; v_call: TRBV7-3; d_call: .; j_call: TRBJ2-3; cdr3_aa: CASSFQGSGNTDTQYF; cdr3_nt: TGTGCCAGCAGCTTTCAGGGTAGCGGAAACACAGATACGCAGTATTTT
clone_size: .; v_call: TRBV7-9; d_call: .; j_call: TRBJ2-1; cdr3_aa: CASSWGPGDEQFF; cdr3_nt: TGTGCCAGCAGCTGGGGCCCAGGGGATGAGCAGTTCTTC
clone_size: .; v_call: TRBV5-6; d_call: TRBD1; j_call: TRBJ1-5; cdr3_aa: CASSLNRGTNQPQHF; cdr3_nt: TGTGCCAGCAGCTTGAACAGGGGTACTAATCAGCCCCAGCATTTT
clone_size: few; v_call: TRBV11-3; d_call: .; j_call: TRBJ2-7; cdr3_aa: CASSPTWTDYEQYF; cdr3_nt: TGTGCCAGCAGCCCGACTTGGACTGACTACGAGCAGTACTTC
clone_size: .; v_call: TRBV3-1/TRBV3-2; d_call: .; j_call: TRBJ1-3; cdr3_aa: CASSPTGGSGNTIYF; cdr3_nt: TGTGCCAGCAGCCCTACCGGGGGCTCTGGAAACACCATATATTTT
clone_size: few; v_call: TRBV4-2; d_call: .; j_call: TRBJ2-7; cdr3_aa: CASSQEVTRVHEQYF; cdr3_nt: TGTGCCAGCAGCCAAGAAGTAACCCGAGTCCACGAGCAGTACTTC
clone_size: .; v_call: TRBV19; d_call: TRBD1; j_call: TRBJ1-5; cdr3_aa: CASSPQGGQPQHF; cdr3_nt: TGTGCCAGTAGCCCTCAGGGGGGACAGCCCCAGCATTTT
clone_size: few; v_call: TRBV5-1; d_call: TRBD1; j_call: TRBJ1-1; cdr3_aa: CASSLGRDRRNTEAFF; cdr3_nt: TGCGCCAGCAGCTTGGGAAGGGACAGGAGGAACACTGAAGCTTTCTTT
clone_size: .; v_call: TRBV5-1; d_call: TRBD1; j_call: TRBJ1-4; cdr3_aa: CASSLVRGREEKLFF; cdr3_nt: TGCGCCAGCAGCTTGGTCAGGGGGCGGGAGGAAAAACTGTTTTTT
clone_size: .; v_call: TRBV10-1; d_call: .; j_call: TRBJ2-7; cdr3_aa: CASSVGLWREQYF; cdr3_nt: TGCGCCAGCTCCGTAGGGCTCTGGAGGGAGCAGTACTTC